This TCR beta chain was sequenced during a study of blood T cell repertoires in COVID-19. Whole-study context: T cells, B-cell-depleted T cells, or PBMCs supplied cDNA or gDNA.

The germline V gene encodes CDR1 GTSNPN and CDR2 SVGIG (reference sequence). CDR3 length equals 16 residues. Trimming took 6 bases from V and 0 from J, leaving 17 bases between them. Per the study methods: Counts of nucleated cells, estimated from reference gene primer amplification, were obtained. The data were produced by immunoSEQ multiplex PCR, yet TCRdb's version contains in-frame clones alone and is incomplete. That table gives V, J and clone size, and the DNA gave D and trimming. The table includes roughly 28,000 clones, approximately 92% detected once. The source of this sequence is a human donor with acute or convalescent COVID-19. The donor label of this sample is uncertain. The sequencing input was peripheral blood. This chain uses TRBV30 with TRBJ2-2; D perhaps matches TRBD2 (6 bases). The CDR3 region has the DNA TGTGCCTGCAAGGTGGGACTGACCTCGAACACCGGGGAGCTGTTTTTT. Its protein product is CACKVGLTSNTGELFF. Supplemented by reference TRBV30 and TRBJ2-2, the full variable domain reads SQTIHQWPATLVQPVGSPLSLECTVEGTSNPNLYWYRQAAGRGLQLLFYSVGIGQISSEVPQNLSASRPQDRQFILSSKKLLLSDSGFYLCACKVGLTSNTGELFFGEGSRLTVL.